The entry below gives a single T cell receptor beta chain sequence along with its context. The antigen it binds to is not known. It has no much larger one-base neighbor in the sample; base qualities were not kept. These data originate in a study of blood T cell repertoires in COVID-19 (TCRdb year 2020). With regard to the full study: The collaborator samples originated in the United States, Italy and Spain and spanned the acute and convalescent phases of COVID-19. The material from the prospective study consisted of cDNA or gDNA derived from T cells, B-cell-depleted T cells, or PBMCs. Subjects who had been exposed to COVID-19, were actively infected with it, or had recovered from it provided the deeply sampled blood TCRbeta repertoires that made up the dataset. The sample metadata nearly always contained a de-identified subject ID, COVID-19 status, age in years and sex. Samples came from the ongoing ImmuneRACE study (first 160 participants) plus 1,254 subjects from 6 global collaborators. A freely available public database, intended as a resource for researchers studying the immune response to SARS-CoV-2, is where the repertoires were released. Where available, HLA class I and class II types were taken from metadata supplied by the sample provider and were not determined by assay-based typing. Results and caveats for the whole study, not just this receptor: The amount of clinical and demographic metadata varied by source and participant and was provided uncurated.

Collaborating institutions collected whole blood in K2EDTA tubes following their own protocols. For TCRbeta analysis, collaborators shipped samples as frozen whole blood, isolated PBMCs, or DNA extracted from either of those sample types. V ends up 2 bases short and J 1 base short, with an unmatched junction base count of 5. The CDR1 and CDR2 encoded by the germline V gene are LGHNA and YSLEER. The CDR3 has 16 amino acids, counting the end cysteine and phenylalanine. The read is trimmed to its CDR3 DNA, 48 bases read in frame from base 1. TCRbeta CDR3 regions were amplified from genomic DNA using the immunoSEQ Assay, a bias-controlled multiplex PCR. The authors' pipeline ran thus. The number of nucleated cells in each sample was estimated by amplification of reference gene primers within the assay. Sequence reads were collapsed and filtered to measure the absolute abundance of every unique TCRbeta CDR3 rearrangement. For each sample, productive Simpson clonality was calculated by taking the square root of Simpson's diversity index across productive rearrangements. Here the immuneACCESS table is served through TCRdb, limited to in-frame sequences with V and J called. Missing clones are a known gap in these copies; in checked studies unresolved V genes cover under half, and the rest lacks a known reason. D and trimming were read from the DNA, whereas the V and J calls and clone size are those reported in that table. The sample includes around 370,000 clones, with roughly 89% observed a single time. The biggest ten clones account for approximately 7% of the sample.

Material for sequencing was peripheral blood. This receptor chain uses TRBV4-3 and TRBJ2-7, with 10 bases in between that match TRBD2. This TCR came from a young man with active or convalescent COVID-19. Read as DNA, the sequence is TGCGCCAGCAGCCAATCTAGCGGGGGCCTATCCTACGAGCAGTACTTC. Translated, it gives CASSQSSGGLSYEQYF.